This TCR beta chain was sequenced during a study of neoadjuvant anti-PD-1 for oral cavity cancer listed by TCRdb under 2021. For context, the study as a whole: Patients mostly received three to four biweekly doses of nivolumab at 3 mg/kg before curative-intent surgical resection. The parent correlative cohort included over nine patients, with an approximately 31% response rate. Patients who did not progress were given a fourth nivolumab dose at about day 43 and had definitive surgical resection on days 50-56. Responders were defined as patients with complete response, partial response or stable disease by RECIST 1.1; non-responders were defined as patients with progression. The paper as a whole reports these results and caveats: Higher pretreatment blood Treg/Th17 ratios correlated with both higher pretreatment blood TCRbeta clonality and lower post-treatment tumor TCRbeta clonality. Larger post-treatment sizes of preexisting intratumoral clones correlated with greater tumor shrinkage, suggesting expansion of preexisting clones contributed to response. Only a few patients per response group were included in the TCR analyses, and larger cohorts for validation were called for by the authors.

As regards this clone: What antigen it recognizes has not been identified. No base quality values were provided; no much bigger clone lies one nucleotide off.

Survey sequencing of tumors used two replicates per sample, and the tumor libraries mostly started from approximately 4.8 ug of input genomic DNA. The immunoSEQ hsTCRbeta kit was used to prepare TCRbeta libraries, following the manufacturer's instructions. An Illumina NovaSeq 6000 S4 flow cell was used to sequence the final libraries, which had first been combined to 3 nM. The original methods were these. The immunoSEQ Analyzer handled quality control and preprocessing of the raw data. The analysis was restricted to productive rearrangements, with each unique CDR3 amino acid sequence defining a clonotype. Repertoire clonality was estimated as the Gini-Simpson index, which was calculated using the R package tcR. Student's t test was used to compare Gini indices, while Pearson correlation assessed associations with tumor size change. TCRdb retrieved this table from immuneACCESS and kept in-frame rearrangements only. Not all clones are present; in checked studies, unresolved V genes account for under half, and no reason is known for the remainder. The DNA gave D and trimming, while V, J and clone size come from that table. This sample lists 20,000 to 25,000 clones; about 27% were detected once. The top ten constitute about 16% of the sample.

The sample's time point label, in plain terms: after neoadjuvant nivolumab, at surgical resection. Patients were newly diagnosed with stage II-IVA oral cavity squamous cell carcinoma and had received no prior systemic or radiation treatment. Everyone in the cohort had locally advanced, HPV-negative oral cavity squamous cell carcinoma. Samples were obtained from a longitudinal correlative study of a single-arm phase II trial of neoadjuvant nivolumab in oral cavity squamous cell carcinoma. Genomic DNA-based TCRbeta sequencing was performed on subject-matched pre- and post-treatment PBMCs and tumors from three responders and three non-responders. For tumor tissue, genomic DNA extraction relied on the Maxwell RSC DNA from Tissue kit. CDR1 is given as SGDLS and CDR2 as YYNGEE, both from the germline V gene. The CDR3 holds 13 amino acids from the cysteine to the phenylalanine. The CDR3 DNA has 39 bases and is translated from base 1. Trimming at the junction amounts to 3 bases on V and 0 bases on J, and the germline ends lie 6 bases apart.

The rearrangement combines TRBV9 with TRBJ1-2, and possibly TRBD1, on 5 matching bases. The sample here was tumor tissue, taken after nivolumab (anti-PD-1) treatment. The clonotype originates from a person between 35 and 79 years old with oral cavity squamous cell carcinoma. The CDR3 reads CASSGQTNYGYTF. The nucleotide sequence is TGTGCCAGCAGCGGACAGACTAACTATGGCTACACCTTC.